The present T cell receptor (beta chain) was sequenced within a study of T cell repertoires in ileal Crohn's disease (dated by TCRdb to 2018 to 2020). Turning to the overall study: Median disease duration was approximately 8 years, and around 40% of patients were identified as active smokers at the time of surgery. Every patient underwent surgery because of a complication, which was stricturing disease in about 61% of cases and penetrating disease in about 39%. Roughly half of the patients were given postoperative therapy, with 15 to 20 on anti-TNF agents and 10 to 12 on thiopurines. Biopsies taken from the inflamed portion of the ileum in the surgical resection specimen were designated as M0 samples. For commercial TCRB immunosequencing, around 0.5 micrograms of biopsy DNA were submitted for each sample. TCR repertoire analysis was done in 50 to 70 Crohn's disease patients from a prospective multicentre cohort. The study was conducted in parallel with a multicentre cohort built to find predictors of early endoscopic recurrence after ileocolonic resection. A Rutgeerts score higher than i0 was the definition used for endoscopic postoperative recurrence. A total of around 170 mucosal samples from some 57 patients were sequenced, collected from several sites on the surgical specimen as well as at postoperative endoscopy. Paper-wide results and their limitations: A significantly higher proportion of clonal expansions was observed in active smokers at surgery than in non-smokers (approximately 28% vs 17%, p=0.02). Sorted CD8 T cells carried more high-frequency clones than CD4 T cells, suggesting mucosal expansions were mainly CD8. Only a subgroup of patients, of unstated size, had their mucosal CD4 and CD8 T cells sorted and sequenced. Higher percentages of high-frequency clones at the time of surgery were linked to endoscopic recurrence, and every patient with clonality above 26.8% (18/57) had recurrence.

CDR1 and CDR2, looked up from the germline V gene (reference sequence), are LNHDA and SQIVND. Inclusive of the bounding cysteine and phenylalanine, the CDR3 is 16 residues long. Just the 48-base CDR3 DNA is kept, in frame starting at base 1. V is shortened by 6 bases, J by 0 bases, and the region joining them spans 16 bases. Notes on this clone: This clone's antigen is unknown. The input lacks base qualities; no much larger clone sits a single base away.

Library generation was performed with the immunoSEQ multiplex PCR assay. A two-step, amplification bias-controlled multiplex PCR was used by Adaptive Biotechnology to amplify CDR3 regions from genomic DNA. Primers for every V and J gene segment were used in the first PCR, and barcodes and Illumina adapters were added in the second PCR. CDR3 libraries were sequenced on an Illumina instrument. Turning to the authors' computational methods: Analysis combined the vendor-provided pipelines with custom analysis of raw data in R/Bioconductor under R version 3.3.0. Clonality, which ranges from 0 to 1, was calculated as the inverse of the normalised Shannon entropy across all productive clones. High-frequency clones were defined as the share of the repertoire taken up by the top 100 clones, keeping only clones that passed a 95% confidence test. The Simpson index measured repertoire diversity, and the Morisita-Horn index measured overlap between samples. TCRdb took over this immuneACCESS table, retaining in-frame rearrangements with V and J assigned. Such tables are incomplete; in checked studies, under half of the missing clones stem from an unresolved V gene, and the remainder is unexplained. D and trimming were read from the DNA, whereas the V and J calls and clone size are those reported in that table. The sample table records thousands of clones; 60% to 80% of these occur just once. The top ten constitute 40% to 50% of the sample.

The time point label on this specimen signifies: inflamed ileum from the surgical specimen. Eligible patients were adults with ileal or ileocolonic Crohn's disease who had an indication for ileocolonic resection. Whole ileal mucosal biopsies were kept frozen at -80 degrees C prior to DNA extraction. Genomic DNA was isolated from frozen whole biopsies using a TRizol-based method, and the DNA was quantified with a NanoDrop 2000 spectrophotometer. Sequenced sample: ileal tissue. Recombination joined TRBV19 with TRBJ2-3; the D gene cannot be resolved reliably. The sequence derives from an adult with Crohn's disease. The CDR3 is CASSTMARRSTDTQYF. The DNA sequence reads TGTGCCAGTAGCACGATGGCTCGGCGGAGCACAGATACGCAGTATTTT. With all but the CDR3 taken from the reference TRBV19 and TRBJ2-3 genes, the full variable domain is: DGGITQSPKYLFRKEGQNVTLSCEQNLNHDAMYWYRQDPGQGLRLIYYSQIVNDFQKGDIAEGYSVSREKKESFPLTVTSAQKNPTAFYLCASSTMARRSTDTQYFGPGTRLTVL.